This T cell receptor (beta chain) was sequenced during a study of blood T cell repertoires in COVID-19. This CDR3 spans 16 amino acids. Germline CDR1 reads LGHNA; CDR2 reads YNFKEQ. Trimming removed 1 base from V and 0 bases from J, with 12 bases in between. Profiled with immunoSEQ multiplex PCR; TCRdb holds only in-frame clones, not every one. The table shows roughly 100,000 clones, with roughly four fifths occurring only once. The chain recombines TRBV4-2 with TRBJ1-2; D uncertain. The clonotype was recovered from a man aged 80 or over with COVID-19, enrolled during active disease. Sequenced input: peripheral blood. Here the CDR3 reads CASSQGLDLANYGYTF. CDR3 in DNA: TGTGCCAGCAGCCAAGGATTAGACTTAGCTAACTATGGCTACACCTTC.